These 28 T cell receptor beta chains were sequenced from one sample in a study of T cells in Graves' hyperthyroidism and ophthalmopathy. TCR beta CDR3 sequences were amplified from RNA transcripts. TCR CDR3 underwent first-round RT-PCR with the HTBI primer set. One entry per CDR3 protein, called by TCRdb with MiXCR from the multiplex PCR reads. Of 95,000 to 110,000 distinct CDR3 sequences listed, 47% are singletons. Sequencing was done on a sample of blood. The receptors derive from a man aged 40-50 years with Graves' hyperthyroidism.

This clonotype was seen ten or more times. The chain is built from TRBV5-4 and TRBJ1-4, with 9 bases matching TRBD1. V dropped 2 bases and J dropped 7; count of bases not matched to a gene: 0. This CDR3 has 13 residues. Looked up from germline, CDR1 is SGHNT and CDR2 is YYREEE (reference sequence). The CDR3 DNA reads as TGTGCCAGCAGCTTACAGGGGGCTGAAAAACTGTTTTTT. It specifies CASSLQGAEKLFF.

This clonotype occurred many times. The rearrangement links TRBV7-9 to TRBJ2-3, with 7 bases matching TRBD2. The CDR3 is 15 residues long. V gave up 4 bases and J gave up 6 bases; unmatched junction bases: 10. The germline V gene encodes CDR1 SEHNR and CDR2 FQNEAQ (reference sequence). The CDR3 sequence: CASSWGLSERDTQYF. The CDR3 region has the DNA TGTGCCAGCAGCTGGGGACTATCCGAGAGGGATACGCAGTATTTT.

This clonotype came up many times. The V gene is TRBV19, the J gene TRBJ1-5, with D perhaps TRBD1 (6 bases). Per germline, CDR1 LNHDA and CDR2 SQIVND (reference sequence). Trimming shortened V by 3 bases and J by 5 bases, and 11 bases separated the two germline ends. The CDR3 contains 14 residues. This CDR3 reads CASSIGGPYQPQHF. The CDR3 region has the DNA TGTGCCAGTAGTATTGGGGGGCCCTATCAGCCCCAGCATTTT.

CDR3 sequence reads: CASSPGQGRFYELYF. The CDR3 DNA follows: TGTGCCAGCAGCCCTGGACAGGGGAGGTTCTACGAGTTGTACTTC. The rearrangement uses TRBV9 and TRBJ2-7; 9 nucleotides match TRBD1. Germline CDR1 reads SGDLS; CDR2 reads YYNGEE. The CDR3 runs to 15 residues. The V gene end was trimmed by 4 bases and the J gene end by 12 bases; junction bases not matched to a gene: 17.

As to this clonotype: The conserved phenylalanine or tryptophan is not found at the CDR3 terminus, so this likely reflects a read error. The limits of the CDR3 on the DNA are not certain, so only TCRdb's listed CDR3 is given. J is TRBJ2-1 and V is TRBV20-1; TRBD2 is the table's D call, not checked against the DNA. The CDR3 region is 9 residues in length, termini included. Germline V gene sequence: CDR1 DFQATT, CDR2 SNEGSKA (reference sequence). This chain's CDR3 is CSARSGSDT.

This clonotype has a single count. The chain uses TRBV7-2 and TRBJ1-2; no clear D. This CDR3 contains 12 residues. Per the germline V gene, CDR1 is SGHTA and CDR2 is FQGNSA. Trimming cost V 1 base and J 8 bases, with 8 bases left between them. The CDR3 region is CASSLGHEGYTF. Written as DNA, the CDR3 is TGTGCCAGCAGCTTAGGGCACGAGGGCTACACCTTC.

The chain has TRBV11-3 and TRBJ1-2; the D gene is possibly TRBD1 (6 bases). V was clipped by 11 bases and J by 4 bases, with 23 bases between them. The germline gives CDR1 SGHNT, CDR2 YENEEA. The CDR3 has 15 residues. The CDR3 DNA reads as TGTGCCTGGAGTGTACGGAAGGGGGGAGGCTATGGCTACACCTTC. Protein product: CAWSVRKGGGYGYTF.

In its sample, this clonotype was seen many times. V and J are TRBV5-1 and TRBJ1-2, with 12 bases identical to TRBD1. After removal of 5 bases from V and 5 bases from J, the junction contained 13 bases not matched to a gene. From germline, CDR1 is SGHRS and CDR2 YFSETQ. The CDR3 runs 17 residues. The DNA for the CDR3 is TGCGCCAGCAGTTTGAACACGCCGGGACAGGGGGCGTATGGCTACACCTTC. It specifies CASSLNTPGQGAYGYTF. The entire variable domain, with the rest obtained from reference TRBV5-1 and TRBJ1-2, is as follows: KAGVTQTPRYLIKTRGQQVTLSCSPISGHRSVSWYQQTPGQGLQFLFEYFSETQRNKGNFPGRFSGRQFSNSRSEMNVSTLELGDSALYLCASSLNTPGQGAYGYTFGSGTRLTVV.

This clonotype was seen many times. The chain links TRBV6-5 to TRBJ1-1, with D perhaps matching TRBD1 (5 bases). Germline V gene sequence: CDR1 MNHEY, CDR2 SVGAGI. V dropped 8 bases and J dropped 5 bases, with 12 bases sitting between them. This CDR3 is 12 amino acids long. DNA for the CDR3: TGTGCCAGCCTCGGGACCGGGACTGAAGCTTTCTTT. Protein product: CASLGTGTEAFF.

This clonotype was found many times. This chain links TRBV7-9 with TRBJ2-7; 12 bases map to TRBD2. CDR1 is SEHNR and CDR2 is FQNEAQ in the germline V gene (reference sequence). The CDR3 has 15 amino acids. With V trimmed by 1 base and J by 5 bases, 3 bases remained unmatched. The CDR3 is CASSLGLAGAHEQYF. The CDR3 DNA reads TGTGCCAGCAGCTTAGGACTAGCGGGAGCCCACGAGCAGTACTTC.

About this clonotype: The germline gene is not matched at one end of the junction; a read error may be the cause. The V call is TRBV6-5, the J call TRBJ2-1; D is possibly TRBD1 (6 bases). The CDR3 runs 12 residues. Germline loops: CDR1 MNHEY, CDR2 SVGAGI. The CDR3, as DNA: TGTGCCAGCAGCAACAGGGTCCATGAGCAGTCCTTC. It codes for CASSNRVHEQSF.

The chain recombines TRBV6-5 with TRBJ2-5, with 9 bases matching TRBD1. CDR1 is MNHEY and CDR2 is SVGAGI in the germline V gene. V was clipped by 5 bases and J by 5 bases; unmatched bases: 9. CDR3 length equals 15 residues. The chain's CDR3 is CASSTGQGRAETQYF. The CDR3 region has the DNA TGTGCCAGCAGTACTGGACAGGGGAGGGCCGAGACCCAGTACTTC.

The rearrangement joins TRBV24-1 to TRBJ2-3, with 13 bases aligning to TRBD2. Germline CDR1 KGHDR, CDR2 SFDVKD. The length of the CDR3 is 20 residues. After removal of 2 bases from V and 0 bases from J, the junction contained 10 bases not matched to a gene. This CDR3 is CATSDWTSGGYPSSTDTQYF. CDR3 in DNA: TGTGCCACCAGTGATTGGACTAGCGGGGGTTATCCGTCTAGCACAGATACGCAGTATTTT.

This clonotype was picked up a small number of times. The CDR3 here is CASSNHGTKNTEAFF. Written as DNA, the CDR3 is TGTGCCAGCAGTAACCACGGGACAAAGAACACTGAAGCTTTCTTT. The chain combines TRBV28 with TRBJ1-1; perhaps TRBD1 as D (6 bases). From germline, CDR1 is MDHEN and CDR2 SYDVKM. Trimming left V 5 bases short and J 1 base short, with 14 bases between. The CDR3 length is 15 residues. Full variable domain (missing parts from reference TRBV28 and TRBJ1-1): DVKVTQSSRYLVKRTGEKVFLECVQDMDHENMFWYRQDPGLGLRLIYFSYDVKMKEKGDIPEGYSVSREKKERFSLILESASTNQTSMYLCASSNHGTKNTEAFFGQGTRLTVV.

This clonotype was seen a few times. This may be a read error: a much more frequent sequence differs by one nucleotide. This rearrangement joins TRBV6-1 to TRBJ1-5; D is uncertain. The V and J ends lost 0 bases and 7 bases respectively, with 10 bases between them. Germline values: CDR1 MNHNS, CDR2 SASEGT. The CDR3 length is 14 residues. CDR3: CASSEAGGSQPQHF. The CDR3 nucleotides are TGTGCCAGCAGTGAAGCGGGAGGGTCGCAGCCCCAGCATTTT.

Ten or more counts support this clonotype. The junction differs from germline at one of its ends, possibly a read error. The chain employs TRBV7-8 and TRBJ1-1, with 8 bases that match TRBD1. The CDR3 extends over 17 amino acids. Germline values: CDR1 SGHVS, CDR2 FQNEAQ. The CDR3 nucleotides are TGTGCCAACAGCTTAAATACAGGGGGGTCGGGTAACACTGAAGCTTTCTTT. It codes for CANSLNTGGSGNTEAFF.

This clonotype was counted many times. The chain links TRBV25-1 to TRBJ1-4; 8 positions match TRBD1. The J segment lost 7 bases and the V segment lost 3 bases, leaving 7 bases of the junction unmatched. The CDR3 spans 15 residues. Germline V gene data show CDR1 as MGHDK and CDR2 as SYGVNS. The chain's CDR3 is CASSDSRQGREKLFF. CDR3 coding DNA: TGTGCCAGCAGTGATTCCCGACAGGGGCGTGAAAAACTGTTTTTT. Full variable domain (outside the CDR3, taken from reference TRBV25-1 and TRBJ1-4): EADIYQTPRYLVIGTGKKITLECSQTMGHDKMYWYQQDPGMELHLIHYSYGVNSTEKGDLSSESTVSRIRTEHFPLTLESARPSHTSQYLCASSDSRQGREKLFFGSGTQLSVL.

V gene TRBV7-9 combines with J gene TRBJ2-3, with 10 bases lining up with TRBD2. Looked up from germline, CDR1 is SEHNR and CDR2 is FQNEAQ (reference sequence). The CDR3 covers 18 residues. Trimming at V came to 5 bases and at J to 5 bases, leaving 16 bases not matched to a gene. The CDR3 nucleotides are TGTGCCAGCAGCGTGAGACGCGGGCCTAGCGGGAGTAAAGATACGCAGTATTTT. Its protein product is CASSVRRGPSGSKDTQYF.

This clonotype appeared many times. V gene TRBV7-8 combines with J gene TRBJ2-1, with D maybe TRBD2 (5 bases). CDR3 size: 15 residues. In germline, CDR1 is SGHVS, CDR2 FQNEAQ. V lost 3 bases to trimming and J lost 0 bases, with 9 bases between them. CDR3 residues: CASSFGSNSYNEQFF. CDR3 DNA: TGTGCCAGCAGCTTTGGGAGCAACTCCTACAATGAGCAGTTCTTC.

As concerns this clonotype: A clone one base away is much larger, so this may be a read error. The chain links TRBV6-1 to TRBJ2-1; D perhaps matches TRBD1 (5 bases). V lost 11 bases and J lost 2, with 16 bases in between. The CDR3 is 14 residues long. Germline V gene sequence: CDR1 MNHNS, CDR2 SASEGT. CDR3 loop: CARTRAGAYNEQFF. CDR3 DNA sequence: TGTGCCCGCACCAGGGCAGGAGCCTACAATGAGCAGTTCTTC.

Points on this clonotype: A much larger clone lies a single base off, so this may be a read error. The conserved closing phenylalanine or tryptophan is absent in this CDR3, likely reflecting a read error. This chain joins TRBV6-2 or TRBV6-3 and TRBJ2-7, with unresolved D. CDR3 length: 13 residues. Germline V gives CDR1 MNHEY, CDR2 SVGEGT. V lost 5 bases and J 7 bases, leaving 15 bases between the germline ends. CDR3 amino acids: CASSKGFLMEQYC. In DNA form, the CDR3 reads TGTGCCAGCAGTAAGGGCTTCTTGATGGAGCAGTACTGC.

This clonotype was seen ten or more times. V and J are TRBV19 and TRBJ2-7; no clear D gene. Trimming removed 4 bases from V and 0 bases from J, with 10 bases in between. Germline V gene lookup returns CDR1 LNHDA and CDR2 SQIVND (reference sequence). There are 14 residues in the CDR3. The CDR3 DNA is TGTGCCAGTAGTACTACAGTCATCTCCTACGAGCAGTACTTC. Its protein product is CASSTTVISYEQYF.

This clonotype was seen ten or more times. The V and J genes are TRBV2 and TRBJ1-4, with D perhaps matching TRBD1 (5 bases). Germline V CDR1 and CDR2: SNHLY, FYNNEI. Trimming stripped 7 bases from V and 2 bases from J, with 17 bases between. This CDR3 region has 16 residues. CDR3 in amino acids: CASIGTRVPTNEKLFF. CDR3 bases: TGTGCCAGCATTGGGACGCGGGTTCCCACTAATGAAAAACTGTTTTTT.

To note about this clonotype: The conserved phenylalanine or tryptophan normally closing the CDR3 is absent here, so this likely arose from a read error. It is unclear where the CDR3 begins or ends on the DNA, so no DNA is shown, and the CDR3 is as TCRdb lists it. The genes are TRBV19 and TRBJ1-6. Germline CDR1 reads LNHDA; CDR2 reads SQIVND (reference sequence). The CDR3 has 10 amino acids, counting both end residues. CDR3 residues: CASSIEALAG.

CDR3 amino acids: CSASSGTSGGADETQYF. In nucleotides, the CDR3 is TGCAGTGCTAGCTCCGGGACTAGCGGGGGGGCCGATGAGACCCAGTACTTC. The rearrangement links TRBV20-1 to TRBJ2-5; 16 bases agree with TRBD2. The CDR3 sequence is 17 residues long. The ends lost 3 bases at V and 5 bases at J; junction bases unmatched: 9. Per germline, CDR1 DFQATT and CDR2 SNEGSKA (reference sequence).

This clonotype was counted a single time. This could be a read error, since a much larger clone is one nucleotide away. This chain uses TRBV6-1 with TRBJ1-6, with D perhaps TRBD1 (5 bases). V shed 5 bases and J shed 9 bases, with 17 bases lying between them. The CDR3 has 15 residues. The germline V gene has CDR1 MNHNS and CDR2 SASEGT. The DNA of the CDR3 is TGTGCCAGCAGTTTAAAGGGACGGGGGTTTTCACCCCTCCACTTT. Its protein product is CASSLKGRGFSPLHF.

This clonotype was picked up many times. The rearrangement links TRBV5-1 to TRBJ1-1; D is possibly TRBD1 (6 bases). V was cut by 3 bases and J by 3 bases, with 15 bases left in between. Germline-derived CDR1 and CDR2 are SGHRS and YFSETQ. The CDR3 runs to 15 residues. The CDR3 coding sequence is TGCGCCAGCAGCTGGACGGAACAGGGTTACACTGAAGCTTTCTTT. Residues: CASSWTEQGYTEAFF.

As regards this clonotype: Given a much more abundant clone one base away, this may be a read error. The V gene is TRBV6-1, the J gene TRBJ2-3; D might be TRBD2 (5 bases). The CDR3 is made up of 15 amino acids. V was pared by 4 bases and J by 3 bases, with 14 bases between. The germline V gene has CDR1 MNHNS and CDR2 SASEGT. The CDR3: CASSALAVGTDTQYF. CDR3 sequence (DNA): TGTGCCAGCAGTGCCCTAGCTGTAGGGACAGATACGCAGTATTTT.